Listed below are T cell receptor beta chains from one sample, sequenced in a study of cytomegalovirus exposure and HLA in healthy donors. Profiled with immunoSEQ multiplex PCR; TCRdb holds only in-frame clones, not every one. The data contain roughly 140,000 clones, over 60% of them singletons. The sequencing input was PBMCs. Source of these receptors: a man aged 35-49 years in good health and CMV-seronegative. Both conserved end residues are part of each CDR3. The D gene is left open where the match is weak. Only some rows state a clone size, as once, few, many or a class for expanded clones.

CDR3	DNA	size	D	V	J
CASSSSGGGPRYNEQFF	TGTGCCAGCAGTTCGTCCGGGGGGGGCCCGAGGTACAATGAGCAGTTCTTC	NA	TRBD2	TRBV28	TRBJ2-1
CASSQEVSSGANVLTF	TGCGCCAGCAGCCAAGAAGTCAGCTCTGGGGCCAACGTCCTGACTTTC	NA	NA	TRBV4-3	TRBJ2-6
CASSAFPPDSGGRQPQHF	TGTGCCAGCAGTGCATTCCCTCCCGATTCAGGGGGCCGACAGCCCCAGCATTTT	NA	TRBD1	TRBV27	TRBJ1-5
CASSRTGNMNTEAFF	TGCGCCAGCAGTCGTACGGGTAACATGAACACTGAAGCTTTCTTT	NA	NA	TRBV5-1	TRBJ1-1
CASSTQQVQETQYF	TGTGCCAGCAGTACCCAACAAGTCCAAGAGACCCAGTACTTC	NA	NA	TRBV5-6	TRBJ2-5
CASSQQGYNEKLFF	TGTGCCAGCAGCCAACAGGGGTATAATGAAAAACTGTTTTTT	few	NA	TRBV14	TRBJ1-4
CASSFNRGQSGYTF	TGTGCCAGCAGCTTCAACAGGGGCCAAAGTGGCTACACCTTC	NA	TRBD1	TRBV5-6	TRBJ1-2
CASSYSQDNYGYTF	TGTGCCAGCAGTTACTCCCAGGATAACTATGGCTACACCTTC	NA	NA	TRBV6-6	TRBJ1-2
CASSSKDRGGIPQHF	TGTGCCAGCAGTTCAAAGGACAGGGGTGGAATTCCCCAGCATTTT	NA	TRBD1	TRBV28	TRBJ1-5
CASSPFSLAGEPGELFF	TGTGCCAGCAGCCCTTTTTCTCTAGCGGGAGAGCCCGGGGAGCTGTTTTTT	NA	TRBD2	TRBV5-6	TRBJ2-2